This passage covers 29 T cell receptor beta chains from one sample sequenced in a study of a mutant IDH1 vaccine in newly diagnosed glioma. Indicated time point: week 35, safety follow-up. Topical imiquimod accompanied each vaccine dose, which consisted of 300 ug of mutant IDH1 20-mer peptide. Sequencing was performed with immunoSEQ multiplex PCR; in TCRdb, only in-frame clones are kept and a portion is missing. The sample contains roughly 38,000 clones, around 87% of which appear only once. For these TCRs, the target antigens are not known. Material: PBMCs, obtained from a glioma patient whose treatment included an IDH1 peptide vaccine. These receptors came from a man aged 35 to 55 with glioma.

The CDR3 spells CASSKWGRVGEQYF. The CDR3 DNA sequence: TGTGCCAGCAGCAAGTGGGGACGGGTCGGCGAGCAGTACTTC. The chain uses TRBV7-9 and TRBJ2-7; TRBD1 or TRBD2 may be the D gene (5 bases each). CDR3 length equals 14 residues. Trimming pared 5 bases from V and 6 bases from J, leaving 17 bases between. Looked up from germline, CDR1 is SEHNR and CDR2 is FQNEAQ (reference sequence).

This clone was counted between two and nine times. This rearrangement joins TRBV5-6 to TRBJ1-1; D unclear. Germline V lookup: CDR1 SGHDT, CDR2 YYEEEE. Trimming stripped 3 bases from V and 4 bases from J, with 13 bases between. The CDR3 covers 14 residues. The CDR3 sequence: CASSYTLLGTEAFF. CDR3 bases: TGTGCCAGCAGCTATACCCTATTGGGCACTGAAGCTTTCTTT.

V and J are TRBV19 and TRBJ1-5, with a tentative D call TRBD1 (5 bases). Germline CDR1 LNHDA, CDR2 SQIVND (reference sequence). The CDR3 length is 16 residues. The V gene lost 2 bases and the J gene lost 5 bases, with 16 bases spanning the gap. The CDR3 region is CASSILPAQGDQPQHF. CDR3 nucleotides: TGTGCCAGTAGTATACTCCCCGCGCAGGGAGATCAGCCCCAGCATTTT.

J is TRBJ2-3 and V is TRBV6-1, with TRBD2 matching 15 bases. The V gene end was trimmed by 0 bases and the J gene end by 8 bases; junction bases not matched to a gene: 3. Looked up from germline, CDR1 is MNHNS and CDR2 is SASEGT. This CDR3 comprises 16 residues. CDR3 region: CASSEAGLAGGSTQYF. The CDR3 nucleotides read TGTGCCAGCAGTGAAGCGGGACTAGCGGGGGGAAGTACGCAGTATTTT.

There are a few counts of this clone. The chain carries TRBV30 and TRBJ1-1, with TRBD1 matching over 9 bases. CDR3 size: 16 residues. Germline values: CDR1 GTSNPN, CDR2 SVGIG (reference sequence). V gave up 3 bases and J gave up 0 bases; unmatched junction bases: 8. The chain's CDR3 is CAWRRRTGVLNTEAFF. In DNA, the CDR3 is TGTGCCTGGAGGCGGAGGACAGGGGTATTGAACACTGAAGCTTTCTTT.

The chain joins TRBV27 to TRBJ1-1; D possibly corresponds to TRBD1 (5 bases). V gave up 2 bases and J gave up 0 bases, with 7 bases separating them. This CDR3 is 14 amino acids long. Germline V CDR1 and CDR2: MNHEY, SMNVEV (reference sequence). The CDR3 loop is CASSLQGMNTEAFF. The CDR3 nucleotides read TGTGCCAGCAGTTTACAGGGTATGAACACTGAAGCTTTCTTT.

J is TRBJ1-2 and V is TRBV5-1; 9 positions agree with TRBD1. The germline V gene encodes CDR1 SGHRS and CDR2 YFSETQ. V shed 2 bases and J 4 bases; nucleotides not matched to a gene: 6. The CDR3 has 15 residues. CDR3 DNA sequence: TGCGCCAGCAGCTTCGGGACAGGGATAGGCTATGGCTACACCTTC. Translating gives CASSFGTGIGYGYTF.

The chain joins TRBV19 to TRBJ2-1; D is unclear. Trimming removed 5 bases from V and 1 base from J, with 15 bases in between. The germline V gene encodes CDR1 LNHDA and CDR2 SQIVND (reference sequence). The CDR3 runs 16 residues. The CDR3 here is CASSLGRERSYNEQFF. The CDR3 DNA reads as TGTGCCAGTAGTTTAGGCAGAGAACGTTCCTACAATGAGCAGTTCTTC.

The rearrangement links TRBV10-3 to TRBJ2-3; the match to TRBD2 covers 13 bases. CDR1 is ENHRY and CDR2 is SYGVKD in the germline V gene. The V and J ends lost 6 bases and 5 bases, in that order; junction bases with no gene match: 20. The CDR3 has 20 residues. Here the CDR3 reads CAISKYRTSGGDSAGDTQYF. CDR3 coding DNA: TGTGCCATCAGCAAATACCGGACTAGCGGGGGAGACTCTGCGGGAGATACGCAGTATTTT.

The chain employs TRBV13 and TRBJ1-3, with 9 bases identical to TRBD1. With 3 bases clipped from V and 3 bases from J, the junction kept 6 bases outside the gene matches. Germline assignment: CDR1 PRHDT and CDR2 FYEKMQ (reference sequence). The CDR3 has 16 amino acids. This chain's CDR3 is CASSFDGTGFGNTIYF. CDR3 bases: TGTGCCAGCAGCTTCGATGGGACAGGGTTTGGAAACACCATATATTTT.

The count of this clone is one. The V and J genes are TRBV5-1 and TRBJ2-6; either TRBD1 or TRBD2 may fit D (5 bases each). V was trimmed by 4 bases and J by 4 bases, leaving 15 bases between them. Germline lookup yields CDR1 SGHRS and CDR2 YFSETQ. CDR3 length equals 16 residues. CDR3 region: CASSLTPGTGANVLTF. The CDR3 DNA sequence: TGCGCCAGCAGCCTGACCCCAGGGACCGGGGCCAACGTCCTGACTTTC.

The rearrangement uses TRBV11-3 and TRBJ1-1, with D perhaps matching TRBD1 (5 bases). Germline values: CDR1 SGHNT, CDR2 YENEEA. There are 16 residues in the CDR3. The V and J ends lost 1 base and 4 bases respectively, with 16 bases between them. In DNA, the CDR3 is TGTGCCAGCAGCTTAGGACGCGGGGCGGGAAGCACTGAAGCTTTCTTT. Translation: CASSLGRGAGSTEAFF.

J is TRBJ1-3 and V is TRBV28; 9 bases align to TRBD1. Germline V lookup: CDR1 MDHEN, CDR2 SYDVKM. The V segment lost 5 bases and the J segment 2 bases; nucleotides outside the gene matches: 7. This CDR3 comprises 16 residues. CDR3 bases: TGTGCCAGCAGTAGAACCGGGACAGGGACTGGAAACACCATATATTTT. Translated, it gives CASSRTGTGTGNTIYF.

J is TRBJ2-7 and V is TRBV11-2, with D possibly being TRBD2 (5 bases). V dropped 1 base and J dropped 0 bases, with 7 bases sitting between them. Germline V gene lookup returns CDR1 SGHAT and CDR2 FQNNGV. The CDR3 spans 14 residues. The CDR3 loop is CASSLAGISYEQYF. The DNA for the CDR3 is TGTGCCAGCAGCTTAGCGGGGATCTCCTACGAGCAGTACTTC.

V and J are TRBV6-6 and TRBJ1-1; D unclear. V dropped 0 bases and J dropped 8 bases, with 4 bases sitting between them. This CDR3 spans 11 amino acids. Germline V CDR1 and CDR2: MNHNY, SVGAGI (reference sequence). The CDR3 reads CASSYSGEAFF. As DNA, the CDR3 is TGTGCCAGCAGTTACTCGGGGGAAGCTTTCTTT.

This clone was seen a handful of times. CDR3 sequence: CASSPGLVITGELFF. For the CDR3, the DNA is TGTGCCAGCTCACCGGGACTAGTCATCACCGGGGAGCTGTTTTTT. V and J are TRBV18 and TRBJ2-2; 8 bases are shared with TRBD2. J lost 4 bases, V lost 3 bases, and 4 bases had no gene match. Germline-derived CDR1 and CDR2 are KGHSH and LQKENI. CDR3 length: 15 amino acids.

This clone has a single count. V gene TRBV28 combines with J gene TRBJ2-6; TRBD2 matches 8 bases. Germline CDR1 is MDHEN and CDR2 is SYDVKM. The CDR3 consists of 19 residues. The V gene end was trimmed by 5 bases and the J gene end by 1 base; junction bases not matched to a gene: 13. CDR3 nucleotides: TGTGCCAGCAGTCCCCGGGAGGGTTATTTTAGGTCTGGGGCCAACGTCCTGACTTTC. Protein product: CASSPREGYFRSGANVLTF.

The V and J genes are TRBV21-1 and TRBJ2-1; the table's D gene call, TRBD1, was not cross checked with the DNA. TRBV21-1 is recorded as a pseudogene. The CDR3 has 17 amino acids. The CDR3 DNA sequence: TGTGCCAGCAGCATAAATCGGACAGGCGGCTCCTACAATGAGCAGTTCTTC. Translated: CASSINRTGGSYNEQFF.

The CDR3 spells CASSQERGREQYF. CDR3 coding DNA: TGTGCCAGCAGCCAAGAAAGGGGGCGCGAGCAGTACTTC. The gene calls are TRBV14 and TRBJ2-7; the match to TRBD1 covers 7 bases. The CDR3 has 13 amino acids. V lost 0 bases, J lost 6 bases, and 2 bases stayed unmatched. CDR1 is SGHDN and CDR2 is FVKESK in the germline V gene.

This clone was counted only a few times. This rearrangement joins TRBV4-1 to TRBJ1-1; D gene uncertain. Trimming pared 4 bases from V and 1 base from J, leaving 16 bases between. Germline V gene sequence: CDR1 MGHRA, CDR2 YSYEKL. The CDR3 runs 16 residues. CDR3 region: CASSLTHRDGNTEAFF. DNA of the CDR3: TGCGCCAGCAGCCTAACCCACAGAGACGGGAACACTGAAGCTTTCTTT.

The CDR3 reads CASSLLVEAFF. CDR3 DNA: TGTGCCAGCAGCTTGTTGGTTGAAGCTTTCTTT. This chain joins TRBV5-8 and TRBJ1-1; no definite D call. This CDR3 has 11 amino acids. Germline assignment: CDR1 SGHTS and CDR2 YDEGEE. Trimming took off 1 base at V and 7 bases at J, with 5 bases between the two ends. The whole variable domain, filled in from reference TRBV5-8 and TRBJ1-1, reads EAGVTQSPTHLIKTRGQQATLRCSPISGHTSVYWYQQALGLGLQFLLWYDEGEERNRGNFPPRFSGRQFPNYSSELNVNALELEDSALYLCASSLLVEAFFGQGTRLTVV.

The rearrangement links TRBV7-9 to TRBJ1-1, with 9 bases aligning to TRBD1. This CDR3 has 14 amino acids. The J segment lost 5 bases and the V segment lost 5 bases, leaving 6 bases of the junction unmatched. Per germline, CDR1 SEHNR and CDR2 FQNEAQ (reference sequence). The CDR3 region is CASSRTGVGTEAFF. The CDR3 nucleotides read TGTGCCAGCAGCCGGACAGGGGTCGGGACTGAAGCTTTCTTT. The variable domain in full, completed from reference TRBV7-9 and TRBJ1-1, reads DTGVSQNPRHKITKRGQNVTFRCDPISEHNRLYWYRQTLGQGPEFLTYFQNEAQLEKSRLLSDRFSAERPKGSFSTLEIQRTEQGDSAMYLCASSRTGVGTEAFFGQGTRLTVV.

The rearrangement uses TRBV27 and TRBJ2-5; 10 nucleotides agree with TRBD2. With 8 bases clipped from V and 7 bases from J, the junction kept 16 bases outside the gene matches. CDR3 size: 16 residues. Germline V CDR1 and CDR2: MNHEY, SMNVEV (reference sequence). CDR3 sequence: CASAPGSGRAFGTQYF. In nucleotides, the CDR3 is TGTGCCAGCGCCCCGGGAAGCGGGAGGGCCTTCGGGACCCAGTACTTC.

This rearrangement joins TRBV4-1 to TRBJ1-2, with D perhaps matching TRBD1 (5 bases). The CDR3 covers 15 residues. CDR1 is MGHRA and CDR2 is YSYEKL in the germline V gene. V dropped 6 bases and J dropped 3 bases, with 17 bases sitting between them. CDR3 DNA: TGCGCCAGCAGGCGAAGGGTGGGGGGTTACTATGGCTACACCTTC. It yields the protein CASRRRVGGYYGYTF.

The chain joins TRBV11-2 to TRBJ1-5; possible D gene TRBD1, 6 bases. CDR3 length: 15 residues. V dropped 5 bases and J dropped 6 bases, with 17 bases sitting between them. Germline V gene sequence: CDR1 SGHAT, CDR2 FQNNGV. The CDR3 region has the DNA TGTGCCAGCAGCCTTGGCACAGGGAGCGGTCAGCCCCAGCATTTT. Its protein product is CASSLGTGSGQPQHF.

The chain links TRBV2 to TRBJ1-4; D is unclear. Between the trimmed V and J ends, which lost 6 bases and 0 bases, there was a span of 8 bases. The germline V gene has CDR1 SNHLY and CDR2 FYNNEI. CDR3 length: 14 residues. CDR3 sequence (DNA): TGTGCCAGCAGGTTCGGGGCAACTAATGAAAAACTGTTTTTT. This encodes CASRFGATNEKLFF.

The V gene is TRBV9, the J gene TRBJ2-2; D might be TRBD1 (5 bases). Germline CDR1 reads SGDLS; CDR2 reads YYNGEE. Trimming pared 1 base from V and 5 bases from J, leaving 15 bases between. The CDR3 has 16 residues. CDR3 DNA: TGTGCCAGCAGCGTATCTCTAGGGGTGAGAACCGGGGAGCTGTTTTTT. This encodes CASSVSLGVRTGELFF.

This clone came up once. CDR3 nucleotides: TGTGCCAGCAGCTTAAACAGGGGAACTGAAGCTTTCTTT. This sequence encodes CASSLNRGTEAFF. V is TRBV11-2 and J is TRBJ1-1; 7 nucleotides agree with TRBD1. Germline V lookup: CDR1 SGHAT, CDR2 FQNNGV. The trim removed 2 bases at V and 5 bases at J, leaving 2 bases unmatched. The CDR3 spans 13 residues.

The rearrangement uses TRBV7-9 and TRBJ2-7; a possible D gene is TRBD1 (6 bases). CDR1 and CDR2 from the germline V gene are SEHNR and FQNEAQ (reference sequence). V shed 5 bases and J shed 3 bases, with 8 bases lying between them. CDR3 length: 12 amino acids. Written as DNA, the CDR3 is TGTGCCAGCAGCCAGACAGGCTACGAGCAGTACTTC. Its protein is CASSQTGYEQYF.